This TCR beta chain was retrieved from a study of tumor and adjacent non-tumor tissue in lung cancer (dated by TCRdb to 2016 to 2019). With regard to the full study: By cancer type, the cohort comprised 12 to 13 adenocarcinoma patients, a couple of squamous cell carcinoma patients and 1 small cell lung cancer patient. In total, sequencing yielded 125,075,908 productive TCRbeta reads, which works out to an average of around 4.2 million reads per sample. TCRbeta CDR3 sequencing was performed on thirty paired specimens, with one tumor sample and one normal lung sample collected per patient. The study compared bulk TCRbeta repertoires between lung tumor tissue and matched distant non-tumor lung tissue from 15 lung cancer patients. The roughly 15 patients were aged 31 to 76 years, included ten or so men and 5 women, and had TNM stage I to III disease.

Looking up the germline V gene (reference sequence) yields CDR1 DFQATT and CDR2 SNEGSKA. The CDR3 goes from the cysteine to the valine over 12 residues. The entry retains the CDR3 DNA only, 36 bases that are in frame from base 1. Study-wide conclusions, independent of this receptor: Peripheral blood was not sequenced, so blood TCRbeta repertoires in these lung cancer patients were not examined. The cohort had only roughly 14 patients, and the authors noted that larger samples and more detailed clinical data are needed. TCR diversity (inverse Simpson) was significantly higher in tumor than in normal lung tissue (roughly 390 vs 170, P = 0.0075, Mann-Whitney U test). Younger patients had significantly higher TCR diversity, and higher tumor TCR diversity was associated with shorter overall and disease-free survival. The top 100 clones made up a significantly larger cumulative share of the repertoire in normal lung than in tumor tissue. The sequencing platform is not named in the methods, and unique molecular identifiers are not mentioned.

The library was obtained by multiplex PCR. The sequencing machine was an Illumina HiSeq 2500. TCRbeta libraries were constructed through three rounds of nested PCR with primers (Table S4) according to protocols adapted from ARM-PCR. Before sequencing, PCR products of 200-500 bp were cut from the gel and purified using the QIAquick gel extraction kit. Per the original workflow: Reads were cleaned with Trimmomatic, merged with FLASH into complete CDR3 sequences, and assigned to V(D)J germline segments with MiTCR. VDJtools was used to compute clonal diversity as the inverse Simpson's index. In-frame sequences lacking a premature stop codon were counted as productive reads. The public sequencing data were trimmed at Q25 with fastp and processed into clonotypes with MiXCR by TCRdb, which kept only in-frame beta chains. One record per CDR3 amino acid sequence lists the most common genes and DNA. TCRdb, not the authors, supplied the V and J calls. This sample lists over 100,000 distinct CDR3 sequences; 75% were detected once. The top ten constitute around 37% of the sample.

Bulk unsorted tissue served as the source for RNA extraction, and RNA quality was assessed using a NanoDrop ND-1000 and an Agilent 2100. All donors had newly diagnosed lung cancer, had not received prior chemotherapy, and were admitted for thoracic surgery in China between August and November 2014. Anyone who had undergone radiotherapy or chemotherapy before, or who had another cancer at the same time, was left out of the study. Surgical tissue pieces of about 1-2.1 cm3 were preserved in RNAlater solution and were kept at -80 degrees C until use. To note about this clonotype: The clone's antigen remains unknown. No quality values exist for individual bases; no much larger clone is one base distant.

The sequence derives from a woman aged 60 to 75 with non-small cell lung cancer. Sequencing was done on a sample of lung tumor tissue. The chain links TRBV20-1 with TRBJ2-7; D gene: possibly TRBD2, on 6 matching bases. CDR3 region: CSLTGEAYEQYV. The nucleotides are TGCAGCCTAACGGGGGAGGCCTACGAACAGTACGTC.